This T cell receptor beta chain was recorded in a study of prognosis after radiotherapy for stage I lung cancer. Study as a whole: After radiotherapy, distant metastases were seen in a few patients (median around seven months), and no significant progression was seen in about 14. Study-level points and caveats: Reportedly, TRBV and TRBJ gene usage differed by presence of metastases in patients. Unique TCR clones declined after stereotactic body radiation therapy, from a median approximately 9,600 to 7,200.

Germline CDR1 is DFQATT and CDR2 is SNEGSKA (reference sequence). The CDR3 is 15 amino acids. V shed 1 base and J 5 bases; nucleotides not matched to a gene: 9. Genomic DNA was the source, and TCR beta CDR3 was amplified from it by two-round multiplex PCR. Primers specific to each TRBV and TRBJ gene drove first-round PCR. MiXCR was run by TCRdb on the multiplex PCR reads, yielding one entry per CDR3 protein. The sample yields about 35,000 distinct CDR3 sequences, less than 40% seen once. About this clonotype: Its cognate antigen is unknown.

Sequenced material: PBMCs, taken before or after stereotactic body radiation therapy (not recorded which). The chain has TRBV20-1 and TRBJ2-3, with TRBD2 matching 7 bases. This sequence was found in a donor over 45 with non-small cell lung cancer. The CDR3 protein is CSARGAAGVVDTQYF. CDR3 nucleotides: TGCAGTGCTAGAGGGGCGGCGGGAGTTGTAGATACGCAGTATTTT.